This T cell receptor beta chain was sequenced for a study of PD-1 blockade in mismatch repair-deficient tumors. Clones were read by immunoSEQ multiplex PCR, and TCRdb kept only the in-frame ones, dropping some. The sample contains around 120,000 clones, about 88% of which appear only once. The germline V gene has CDR1 MNHNY and CDR2 SVGAGI (reference sequence). Trimming took 6 bases from V and 2 from J, leaving 10 bases between them. The CDR3 loop spans 13 amino acids. Here the sequenced sample was peripheral blood, taken approximately 73 weeks after starting pembrolizumab. The source is an adult with mismatch repair-deficient cancer. The chain uses TRBV6-6 and TRBJ2-5; D unresolved. The DNA for the CDR3 is TGTGCCAGCAGACTAAGTAGGCAAGAGACCCAGTACTTC. Its protein is CASRLSRQETQYF.